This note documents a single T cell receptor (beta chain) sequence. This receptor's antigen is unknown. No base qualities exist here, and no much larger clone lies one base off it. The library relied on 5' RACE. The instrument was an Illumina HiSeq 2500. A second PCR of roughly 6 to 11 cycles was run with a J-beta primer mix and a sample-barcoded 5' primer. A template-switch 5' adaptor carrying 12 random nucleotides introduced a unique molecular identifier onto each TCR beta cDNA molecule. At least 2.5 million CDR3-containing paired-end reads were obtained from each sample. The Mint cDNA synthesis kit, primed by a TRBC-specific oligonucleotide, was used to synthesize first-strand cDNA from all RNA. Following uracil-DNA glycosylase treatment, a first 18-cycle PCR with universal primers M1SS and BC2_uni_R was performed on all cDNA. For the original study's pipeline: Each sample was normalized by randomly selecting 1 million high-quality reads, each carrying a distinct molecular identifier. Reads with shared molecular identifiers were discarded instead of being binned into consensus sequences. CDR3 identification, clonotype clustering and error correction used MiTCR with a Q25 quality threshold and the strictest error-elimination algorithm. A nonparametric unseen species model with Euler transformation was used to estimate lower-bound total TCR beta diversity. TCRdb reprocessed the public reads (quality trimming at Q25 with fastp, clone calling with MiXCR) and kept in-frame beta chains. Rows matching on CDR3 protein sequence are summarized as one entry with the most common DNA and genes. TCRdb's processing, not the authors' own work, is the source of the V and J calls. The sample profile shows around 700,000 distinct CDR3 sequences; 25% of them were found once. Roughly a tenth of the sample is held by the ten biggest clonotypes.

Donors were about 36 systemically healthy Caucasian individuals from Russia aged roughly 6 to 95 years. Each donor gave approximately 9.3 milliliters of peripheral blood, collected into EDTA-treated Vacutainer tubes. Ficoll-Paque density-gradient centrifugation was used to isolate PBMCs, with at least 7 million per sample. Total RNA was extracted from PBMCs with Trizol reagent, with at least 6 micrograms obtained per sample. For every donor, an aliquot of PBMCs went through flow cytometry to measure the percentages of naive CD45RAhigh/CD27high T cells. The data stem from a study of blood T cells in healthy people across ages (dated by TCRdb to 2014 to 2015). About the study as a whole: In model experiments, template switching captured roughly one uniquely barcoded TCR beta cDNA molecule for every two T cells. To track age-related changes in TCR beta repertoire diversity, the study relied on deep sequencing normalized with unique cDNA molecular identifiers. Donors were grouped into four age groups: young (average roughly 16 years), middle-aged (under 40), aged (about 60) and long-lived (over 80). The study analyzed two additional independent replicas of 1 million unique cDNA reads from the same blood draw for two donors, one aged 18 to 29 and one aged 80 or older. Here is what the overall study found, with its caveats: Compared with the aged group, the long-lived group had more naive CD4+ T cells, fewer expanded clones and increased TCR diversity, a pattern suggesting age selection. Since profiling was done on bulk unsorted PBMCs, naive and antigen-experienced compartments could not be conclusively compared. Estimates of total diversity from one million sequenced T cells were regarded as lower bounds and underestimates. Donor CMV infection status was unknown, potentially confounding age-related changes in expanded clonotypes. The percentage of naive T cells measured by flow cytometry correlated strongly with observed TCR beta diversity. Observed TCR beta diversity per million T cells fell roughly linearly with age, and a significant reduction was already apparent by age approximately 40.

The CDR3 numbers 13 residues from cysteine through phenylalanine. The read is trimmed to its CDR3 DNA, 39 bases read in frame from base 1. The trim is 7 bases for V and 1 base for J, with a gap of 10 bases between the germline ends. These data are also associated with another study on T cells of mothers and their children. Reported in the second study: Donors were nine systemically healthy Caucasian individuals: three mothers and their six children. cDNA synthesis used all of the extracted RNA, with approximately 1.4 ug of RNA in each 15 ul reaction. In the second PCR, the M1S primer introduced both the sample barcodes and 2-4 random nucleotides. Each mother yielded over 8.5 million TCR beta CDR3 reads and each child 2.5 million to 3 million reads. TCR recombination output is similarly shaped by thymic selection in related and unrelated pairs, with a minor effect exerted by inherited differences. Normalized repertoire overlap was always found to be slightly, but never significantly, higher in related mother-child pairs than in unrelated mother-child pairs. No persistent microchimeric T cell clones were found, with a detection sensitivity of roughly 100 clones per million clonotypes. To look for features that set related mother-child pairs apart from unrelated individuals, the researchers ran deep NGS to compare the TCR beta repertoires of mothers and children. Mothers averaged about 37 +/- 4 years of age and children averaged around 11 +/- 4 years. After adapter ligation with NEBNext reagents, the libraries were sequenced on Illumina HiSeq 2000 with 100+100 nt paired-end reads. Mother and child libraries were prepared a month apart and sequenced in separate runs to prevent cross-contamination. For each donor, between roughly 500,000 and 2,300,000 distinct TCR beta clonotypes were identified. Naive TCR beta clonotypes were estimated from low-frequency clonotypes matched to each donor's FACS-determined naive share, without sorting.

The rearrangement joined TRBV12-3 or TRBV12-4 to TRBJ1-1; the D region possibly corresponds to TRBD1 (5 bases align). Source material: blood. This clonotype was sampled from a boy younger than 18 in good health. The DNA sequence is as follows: TGTGCCAGCAAACCCGGGGGGAACACTGAAGCTTTCTTT. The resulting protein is CASKPGGNTEAFF.